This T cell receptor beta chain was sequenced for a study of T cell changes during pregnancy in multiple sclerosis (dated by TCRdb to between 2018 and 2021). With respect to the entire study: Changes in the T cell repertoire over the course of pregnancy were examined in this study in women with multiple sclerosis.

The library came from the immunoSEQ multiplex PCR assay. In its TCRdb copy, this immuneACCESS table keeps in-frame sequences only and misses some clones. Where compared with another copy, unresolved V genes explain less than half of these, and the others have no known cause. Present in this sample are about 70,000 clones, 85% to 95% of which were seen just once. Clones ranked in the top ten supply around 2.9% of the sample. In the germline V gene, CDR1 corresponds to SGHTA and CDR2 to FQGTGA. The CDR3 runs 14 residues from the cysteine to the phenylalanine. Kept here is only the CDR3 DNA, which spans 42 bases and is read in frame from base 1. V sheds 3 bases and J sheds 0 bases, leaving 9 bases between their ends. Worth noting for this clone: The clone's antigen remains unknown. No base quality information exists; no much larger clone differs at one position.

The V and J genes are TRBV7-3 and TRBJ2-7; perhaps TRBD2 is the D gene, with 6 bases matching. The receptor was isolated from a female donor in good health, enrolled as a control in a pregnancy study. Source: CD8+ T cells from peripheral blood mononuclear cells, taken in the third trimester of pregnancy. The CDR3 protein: CASSLGGLSYEQYF. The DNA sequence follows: TGTGCCAGCAGCTTGGGGGGTCTCTCCTACGAGCAGTACTTC. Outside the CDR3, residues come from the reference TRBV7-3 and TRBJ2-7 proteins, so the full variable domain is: GAGVSQTPSNKVTEKGKYVELRCDPISGHTALYWYRQSLGQGPEFLIYFQGTGAADDSGLPNDRFFAVRPEGSVSTLKIQRTERGDSAVYLCASSLGGLSYEQYFGPGTRLTVT.